What follows are 14 T cell receptor beta chains derived from one specimen sequenced in a study of blood T cell repertoires in COVID-19. Clones were read by immunoSEQ multiplex PCR, and TCRdb kept only the in-frame ones, dropping some. Found here are 320,000 or so clones, around 90% of them singletons; the top ten hold roughly 5%. Sequenced: PBMCs or T cells enriched from blood (not recorded which). The receptors originated from a man aged 55 to 70 who had recovered from COVID-19.

The rearrangement joins TRBV19 to TRBJ2-1; 10 bases line up with TRBD2. Germline trimming cut 4 bases from V and 7 bases from J; bases unmatched to any gene: 16. This CDR3 region has 18 residues. The V gene's germline CDR1 is LNHDA and CDR2 SQIVND (reference sequence). CDR3 in amino acids: CASSNPRNLAGAGNEQFF. In nucleotides, the CDR3 is TGTGCCAGTAGTAACCCCAGAAACCTAGCGGGAGCTGGTAATGAGCAGTTCTTC.

The CDR3 DNA reads as TGTGCCAGCAGTTCGACAGGGGGCTTTTACGAGCAGTACTTC. Its protein product is CASSSTGGFYEQYF. The V gene is TRBV6-5, the J gene TRBJ2-7; TRBD1 aligns across 10 bases. The germline V gene has CDR1 MNHEY and CDR2 SVGAGI. The junction had 4 bases not matched to a gene; V was cut back by 4 bases and J by 4 bases. CDR3 size: 14 residues.

This clone occurred once. The chain couples TRBV2 to TRBJ2-3; weak D call: TRBD1 (5 bases). Trimming stripped 1 base from V and 3 bases from J, with 11 bases between. This CDR3 is built from 15 residues. Germline CDR1 and CDR2: SNHLY and FYNNEI. CDR3 DNA: TGTGCCAGCAGTGAAGGGCAGGGTAGGACAGATACGCAGTATTTT. This codes for CASSEGQGRTDTQYF. Full variable domain (rest looked up from reference TRBV2 and TRBJ2-3): EPEVTQTPSHQVTQMGQEVILRCVPISNHLYFYWYRQILGQKVEFLVSFYNNEISEKSEIFDDQFSVERPDGSNFTLKIRSTKLEDSAMYFCASSEGQGRTDTQYFGPGTRLTVL.

The V gene is TRBV5-5, the J gene TRBJ2-5; 9 bases fit TRBD1. V trimming: 4 bases; J trimming: 5 bases; junction bases outside the gene matches: 9. This CDR3 spans 15 amino acids. Germline V gives CDR1 SGHKS, CDR2 YYEKEE (reference sequence). CDR3 sequence (DNA): TGTGCCAGCAGCCCTTACCTACAGGGGGCCGAGACCCAGTACTTC. Its protein product is CASSPYLQGAETQYF.

V is TRBV14 and J is TRBJ2-2, with D maybe TRBD2 (5 bases). V gave up 4 bases and J gave up 6 bases, with 9 bases separating them. In germline, CDR1 is SGHDN, CDR2 FVKESK. This CDR3 is built from 13 residues. Here the CDR3 reads CASSPRVSGELFF. CDR3 coding DNA: TGTGCCAGCAGCCCGAGGGTCTCCGGGGAGCTGTTTTTT.

This rearrangement joins TRBV28 to TRBJ1-4, with 7 nucleotides matching TRBD1. The V gene end was trimmed by 5 bases and the J gene end by 7 bases; junction bases not matched to a gene: 13. The CDR3 is 16 residues long. Germline loops: CDR1 MDHEN, CDR2 SYDVKM. This CDR3 is CASSPGDSGSGEKLFF. As DNA, the CDR3 is TGTGCCAGCAGTCCAGGGGACAGCGGGAGCGGTGAAAAACTGTTTTTT.

This clone appeared once. The chain has TRBV5-1 and TRBJ2-5; 8 bases are shared with TRBD2. This CDR3 spans 13 amino acids. From germline, CDR1 is SGHRS and CDR2 YFSETQ. V lost 0 bases to trimming and J lost 8 bases; unmatched junction nucleotides: 3. CDR3 sequence (DNA): TGCGCCAGCAGCTTGGAAGTAGCGGGAACCCAGTACTTC. It translates to CASSLEVAGTQYF.

CDR3 nucleotide sequence: TGTGCCAGTAGTATAGTAACAGGGGCTACTCGGCGCGAGCAGTACTTC. Residues: CASSIVTGATRREQYF. The V gene is TRBV19, the J gene TRBJ2-7; 7 bases match TRBD1. Looked up from germline, CDR1 is LNHDA and CDR2 is SQIVND (reference sequence). CDR3 length equals 16 residues. V was clipped by 1 base and J by 6 bases; unmatched bases: 12.

Written as DNA, the CDR3 is TGTGCCAGCAGTCCGAGCTCCTATAATTCACCCCTCCACTTT. Protein sequence: CASSPSSYNSPLHF. The V gene is TRBV27, the J gene TRBJ1-6; no firm D call. Germline loops: CDR1 MNHEY, CDR2 SMNVEV (reference sequence). The CDR3 totals 14 residues. Trimming removed 5 bases at V and 0 bases at J, with 5 bases between.

As DNA, the CDR3 is TGTGCCAGCAGCCCACGACCCGGGACTAGCGGAGTTAACCACTACGAGCAGTACTTC. Encoded protein: CASSPRPGTSGVNHYEQYF. V is TRBV7-2 and J is TRBJ2-7, with 11 bases lining up with TRBD2. J gave up 3 bases and V 5 bases, and 18 bases lay outside the gene matches. Germline lookup yields CDR1 SGHTA and CDR2 FQGNSA. The length of the CDR3 is 19 residues.

This chain joins TRBV30 and TRBJ1-2; D perhaps matches TRBD1 (6 bases). V was clipped by 8 bases and J by 4 bases, with 14 bases between them. CDR3 length equals 12 residues. Germline CDR1 reads GTSNPN; CDR2 reads SVGIG (reference sequence). The CDR3 DNA reads as TGTGCCGGATCCCAGGGGAGCTATGGCTACACCTTC. Amino acids: CAGSQGSYGYTF. The whole variable domain, remainder taken from reference TRBV30 and TRBJ1-2, is SQTIHQWPATLVQPVGSPLSLECTVEGTSNPNLYWYRQAAGRGLQLLFYSVGIGQISSEVPQNLSASRPQDRQFILSSKKLLLSDSGFYLCAGSQGSYGYTFGSGTRLTVV.

The chain combines TRBV28 with TRBJ2-7; D remains ambiguous. The CDR3 is 13 amino acids. V was pared by 6 bases and J by 3 bases, with 12 bases between. Per the germline V gene, CDR1 is MDHEN and CDR2 is SYDVKM. CDR3 region: CASSQNPGYEQYF. The DNA of the CDR3 is TGTGCCAGCAGCCAAAACCCGGGCTACGAGCAGTACTTC.

The chain recombines TRBV7-2 with TRBJ2-1; no clear D gene. The germline CDR1 and CDR2 sequences are SGHTA and FQGNSA. The V end lost 6 bases, the J end lost 5 bases, and 17 bases lay between the germline ends. This CDR3 has 15 amino acids. The CDR3 bases are TGTGCCAGCAGTCAGGTGGGTCAAGGCAACAATGAGCAGTTCTTC. Protein sequence: CASSQVGQGNNEQFF.

The genes are TRBV27 and TRBJ1-5; 7 bases are a match to TRBD1. The J segment lost 0 bases and the V segment lost 5 bases, leaving 4 bases of the junction unmatched. CDR1 is MNHEY, CDR2 SMNVEV, per germline (reference sequence). There are 15 residues in the CDR3. In DNA, the CDR3 is TGTGCCAGCAGTCCGACAGGGACTAGCAATCAGCCCCAGCATTTT. Translating gives CASSPTGTSNQPQHF.